Sequencing of this T cell receptor beta chain was carried out in a study of T cells in Graves' hyperthyroidism and ophthalmopathy. Study as a whole: Sampling of peripheral blood happened at initial diagnosis, prior to any treatment.

There were TCR beta CDR3 regions amplified from RNA transcripts. Using the HTBI primer set, a first-round RT-PCR was run on the TCR CDR3. TCRdb redid the calling of the multiplex PCR reads with MiXCR, one entry per CDR3 protein. The table records a few hundred thousand distinct CDR3 sequences, roughly a sixth of them present only once. CDR1 SQVTM and CDR2 ANQGSEA come from the germline V gene. The CDR3 is made up of 15 amino acids. V lost 6 bases to trimming and J lost 5 bases, with 17 bases between them. This clonotype was counted between two and nine times. The antigen is not known. In making diagnoses, clinical symptoms, serum thyroxine and TRAb, thyroid ultrasound and orbital computed tomography were all used. Study-level points and caveats: Most thyroid clonotypes with frequency above 0.001 were detected in blood. From stable hyperthyroidism, ophthalmopathy was set apart by a 13 V-J model.

This receptor was taken from a woman aged 40 to 50 with Graves' ophthalmopathy. The sequenced sample was blood. The chain employs TRBV29-1 and TRBJ1-6; maybe TRBD1 (5 bases). The CDR3 sequence: CSVAGHLEDNSPLHF. In DNA form, the CDR3 reads TGCAGCGTCGCTGGACACTTGGAAGATAATTCACCCCTCCACTTT.